The rows below give T cell receptor beta chains drawn from one sample of a study of blood T cell repertoires in COVID-19. Clones were read by immunoSEQ multiplex PCR, and TCRdb kept only the in-frame ones, dropping some. The sample carries about 58,000 clones, 78% recorded once. Sequenced input: peripheral blood. The origin of the receptors is a human donor in a cohort sampled during active COVID-19. Both conserved end residues are part of each CDR3. D genes are given only for firm matches. Clone size is stated in some rows and not others, as once, few, many or a class when expanded.

CDR3aa,CDR3nt,abundance,d_gene,v_gene,j_gene
CASSLQGSSQPQHF,TGTGCCAGCTCACTACAGGGGAGTAGTCAGCCCCAGCATTTT,few,TRBD1,TRBV18,TRBJ1-5
CASSLRTQDTEAFF,TGTGCCAGCTCACTCCGGACTCAGGACACTGAAGCTTTCTTT,-,-,TRBV18,TRBJ1-1
CSASSGYGYTF,TGCAGTGCTAGTTCCGGCTATGGCTACACCTTC,-,-,TRBV20-1,TRBJ1-2
CASSVTLIYGYTF,TGTGCCAGCAGCGTAACCCTAATTTATGGCTACACCTTC,-,-,TRBV7-2,TRBJ1-2
CASSTGQGANEQYF,TGCGCCAGCAGCACCGGACAGGGGGCGAACGAGCAGTACTTC,once,TRBD1,TRBV5-1,TRBJ2-7
CASSFGDIVYEQYF,TGTGCCAGCAGCTTCGGGGACATTGTATACGAGCAGTACTTC,-,-,TRBV5-6,TRBJ2-7
CASSYYRGPTEAFF,TGTGCCAGCAGTTACTACCGGGGTCCCACTGAAGCTTTCTTT,-,-,TRBV6-2/TRBV6-3,TRBJ1-1
CASSLMGEGGYTF,TGTGCCAGCAGTTTAATGGGGGAGGGTGGCTACACCTTC,once,-,TRBV27,TRBJ1-2
CASSPRVGRDTHSYEQYF,TGTGCCAGCAGTCCGCGCGTGGGACGGGACACACACTCCTACGAGCAGTACTTC,-,-,TRBV27,TRBJ2-7
CASSSRQELSYEQYF,TGTGCCAGCAGCTCCAGACAGGAACTCTCCTACGAGCAGTACTTC,-,-,TRBV7-9,TRBJ2-7
CASSLESRYSNQPQHF,TGTGCCAGCAGCTTAGAGTCCAGATATAGCAATCAGCCCCAGCATTTT,few,-,TRBV7-2,TRBJ1-5
CAWSPGTRLLGETQYF,TGTGCCTGGAGTCCGGGAACTAGGCTATTAGGCGAGACCCAGTACTTC,-,-,TRBV30,TRBJ2-5
CASSQLAAYEQYF,TGTGCCAGCAGCCAACTAGCGGCCTACGAGCAGTACTTC,-,TRBD2,TRBV7-2,TRBJ2-7
CSVVGLPGSGNTIYF,TGCAGCGTGGTAGGACTCCCAGGCTCTGGAAACACCATATATTTT,-,-,TRBV29-1,TRBJ1-3
CASQGLFNQETQYF,TGTGCCAGCCAGGGGCTATTCAACCAAGAGACCCAGTACTTC,-,-,TRBV7-9,TRBJ2-5
CASSSGPTQYF,TGTGCCAGCAGCTCGGGTCCTACGCAGTATTTT,few,-,TRBV7-9,TRBJ2-3
CASRHTGTAYEQYF,TGTGCCAGCAGGCATACCGGGACAGCCTACGAGCAGTACTTC,-,TRBD1,TRBV27,TRBJ2-7
CASSPQTEMNTEAFF,TGTGCCAGCAGCCCACAGACAGAAATGAACACTGAAGCTTTCTTT,many,-,TRBV7-9,TRBJ1-1
CASSLPGGETQYF,TGTGCCAGCAGCTTGCCTGGGGGGGAGACCCAGTACTTC,once,-,TRBV7-9,TRBJ2-5
CASSAVQLAGGQETQYF,TGTGCCAGTAGTGCCGTCCAGCTGGCGGGGGGTCAAGAGACCCAGTACTTC,-,TRBD2,TRBV19,TRBJ2-5
CASSRPGQGTYEQYF,TGCGCCAGCAGCCGACCGGGACAGGGGACCTACGAGCAGTACTTC,-,TRBD1,TRBV5-1,TRBJ2-7
CAGRGRQGLNYGYTF,TGTGCCGGACGAGGACGACAGGGTCTCAACTATGGCTACACCTTC,-,TRBD1,TRBV28,TRBJ1-2
CASSLDRGADEQFF,TGCGCCAGCAGCTTGGACAGGGGCGCGGATGAGCAGTTCTTC,-,TRBD1,TRBV5-1,TRBJ2-1
CASSLSQGPYQPQHF,TGTGCCAGCTCACTCAGTCAGGGGCCCTATCAGCCCCAGCATTTT,-,-,TRBV18,TRBJ1-5
CASSLVTSSYEQYF,TGTGCCAGCAGCTTAGTGACTAGTTCCTACGAGCAGTACTTC,few,-,TRBV11-2,TRBJ2-7
CASSDELAGPLQETQYF,TGCGCCAGCAGTGACGAACTAGCGGGGCCCCTCCAAGAGACCCAGTACTTC,-,TRBD2,TRBV10-2,TRBJ2-5
CASSLGTSGRALYEQYF,TGTGCCAGCAGCCTCGGGACTAGCGGGAGGGCCTTATACGAGCAGTACTTC,-,TRBD2,TRBV5-6,TRBJ2-7
CASSPRGQLEGYTF,TGTGCCAGCAGTCCCCGGGGACAGCTTGAAGGCTACACCTTC,few,TRBD1,TRBV6-4,TRBJ1-2
CASSERPSGSSYNEQFF,TGTGCCAGCAGCGAGCGACCAAGCGGTAGCTCCTACAATGAGCAGTTCTTC,-,-,TRBV9,TRBJ2-1
CASSLSTIEQYF,TGTGCCAGCAGCCTATCGACAATCGAGCAGTACTTC,-,-,TRBV28,TRBJ2-7
CASSVGTGSSYEQYF,TGTGCCAGCAGCGTGGGGACAGGAAGCTCCTACGAGCAGTACTTC,-,TRBD1,TRBV7-6,TRBJ2-7
CASSFRQASYEQYF,TGTGCCAGCAGCTTTAGACAGGCGAGCTACGAGCAGTACTTC,-,-,TRBV7-8,TRBJ2-7
CASSLGPRGVGLAGVEDEQYF,TGTGCCAGCAGCTTAGGGCCCAGGGGGGTAGGGCTAGCGGGAGTGGAGGACGAGCAGTACTTC,-,TRBD2,TRBV7-8,TRBJ2-7
CASSFGTGGALNTEAFF,TGTGCCAGCAGCTTCGGAACAGGGGGCGCCCTGAACACTGAAGCTTTCTTT,-,TRBD1,TRBV5-5,TRBJ1-1
CASSKQRGGLAFF,TGTGCCAGCAGCAAACAGCGGGGGGGGCTGGCTTTCTTT,-,-,TRBV21-1,TRBJ1-1
CASSRTATYNEQFF,TGCGCCAGCAGCAGGACAGCTACCTACAATGAGCAGTTCTTC,-,-,TRBV5-1,TRBJ2-1
CASSTPGLAGAGVIYNEQFF,TGTGCCAGCAGCACTCCGGGACTAGCGGGAGCGGGGGTTATCTACAATGAGCAGTTCTTC,-,TRBD2,TRBV7-9,TRBJ2-1
CASSYSRTGAPYGYTF,TGTGCCAGCAGTTACTCCCGGACAGGGGCGCCCTATGGCTACACCTTC,-,TRBD1,TRBV6-5,TRBJ1-2
CAIGAGVYNEQFF,TGTGCCATCGGCGCGGGAGTATACAATGAGCAGTTCTTC,-,TRBD2,TRBV10-3,TRBJ2-1
CASTRLAGGRNEQFF,TGCGCCAGCACGAGACTAGCGGGAGGAAGGAATGAGCAGTTCTTC,-,TRBD2,TRBV10-2,TRBJ2-1
CAWSPPDRGNSPLHF,TGTGCCTGGAGTCCCCCCGACAGGGGCAATTCACCCCTCCACTTT,many,TRBD1,TRBV30,TRBJ1-6
CATSEFGGRVSYEQYF,TGTGCCACCAGCGAATTTGGTGGGAGGGTATCGTACGAGCAGTACTTC,-,TRBD2,TRBV15,TRBJ2-7